The 22 T cell receptor beta chains given below trace back to one sample, sequenced in a study of blood T cells in healthy people across ages. The use of a sample-barcoded 5' primer and a J-beta primer mix characterized a second PCR of 7 to 11 cycles. TCRdb recomputed calls from the 5' RACE reads with MiXCR, one row per CDR3 protein. The sample records about 400,000 distinct CDR3 sequences, 45% to 65% being singletons. What was sequenced was blood. The receptors come from a man aged 55 to 70 in good health.

V is TRBV10-3 and J is TRBJ2-7, with D uncertain. Germline V gene sequence: CDR1 ENHRY, CDR2 SYGVKD. The CDR3 totals 12 residues. The V end lost 2 bases, the J end lost 6 bases, and 8 bases lay between the germline ends. The CDR3 loop is CAISEAVREQYF. The CDR3 DNA reads as TGTGCCATCAGTGAGGCAGTGCGCGAGCAGTACTTC.

The sample holds many counts of this clonotype. The V and J genes are TRBV12-3 or TRBV12-4 and TRBJ2-7; tentative D call: TRBD2 (6 bases). V shed 6 bases and J shed 5 bases, with 14 bases lying between them. CDR3 length equals 13 residues. The CDR3 loop reads CASSPRGKDEQYF. For the CDR3, the DNA is TGTGCCAGCAGCCCCCGGGGGAAAGACGAGCAGTACTTC.

On this clonotype itself: One junction end disagrees with the germline gene, perhaps due to a read error. This rearrangement joins TRBV29-1 to TRBJ2-3, with D perhaps assigned TRBD1 or TRBD2 (5 bases each). Germline values: CDR1 SQVTM, CDR2 ANQGSEA. This CDR3 spans 14 amino acids. The CDR3 loop reads CGVELRERADTQYF. For the CDR3, the DNA is TGCGGCGTTGAGCTCAGGGAGAGGGCAGATACGCAGTATTTT.

The chain has TRBV29-1 and TRBJ2-3; D ambiguous. Germline CDR1 reads SQVTM; CDR2 reads ANQGSEA. The CDR3 extends over 14 amino acids. Between the trimmed V and J ends, which lost 7 bases and 6 bases, there was a span of 20 bases. CDR3 nucleotide sequence: TGCAGCGCCCCCCTCCCGGGCAGCCCGGATACGCAGTATTTT. It is translated as CSAPLPGSPDTQYF.

The rearrangement uses TRBV9 and TRBJ1-2; unclear D gene. V was shortened by 5 bases and J by 2 bases, with 10 bases between the two germline ends. Germline V lookup: CDR1 SGDLS, CDR2 YYNGEE. The CDR3 extends over 13 amino acids. The CDR3 DNA follows: TGTGCCAGCAGTCCAGATCTGAACTATGGCTACACCTTC. Translating it yields CASSPDLNYGYTF.

Here the CDR3 DNA reads TGCAGCGTTGAAGGGACAGACCAAGAGACCCAGTACTTC. Protein sequence: CSVEGTDQETQYF. V usage is TRBV29-1 and J usage is TRBJ2-5, with a tentative D call TRBD1 (6 bases). Germline V lookup: CDR1 SQVTM, CDR2 ANQGSEA. CDR3 size: 13 residues. V lost 1 base, J lost 0 bases, and 6 bases lay in between.

This clonotype has just a few counts. The genes are TRBV2 and TRBJ2-5; no definite D call. Trimming shortened V by 8 bases and J by 0 bases, and 7 bases separated the two germline ends. Germline lookup yields CDR1 SNHLY and CDR2 FYNNEI. The CDR3 totals 12 residues. DNA of the CDR3: TGTGCCAGCGGGGATAACCAAGAGACCCAGTACTTC. This codes for CASGDNQETQYF.

J is TRBJ2-7 and V is TRBV5-6; D is undetermined. CDR1 SGHDT and CDR2 YYEEEE come from the germline V gene. This CDR3 region has 12 residues. Trimming cost V 3 bases and J 3 bases, with 7 bases left between them. The CDR3 protein is CASSSIHYEQYF. As DNA, the CDR3 is TGTGCCAGCAGCTCAATACACTACGAGCAGTACTTC.

This clonotype was observed a few times. The chain combines TRBV18 with TRBJ2-7; D gene uncertain. The end of the DNA is better explained by TRBJ2-5, so the J call may be wrong. This CDR3 has 13 residues. The germline gives CDR1 KGHSH, CDR2 LQKENI. CDR3 in DNA: TGTGCCAGCTCACCAGGCATTCGAGAGACCCAGTACTTC. It encodes CASSPGIRETQYF.

The genes are TRBV5-1 and TRBJ2-7, with D possibly called TRBD1 or TRBD2 (6 bases each). This CDR3 comprises 16 residues. Trimming removed 4 bases at V and 0 bases at J, with 17 bases between. Germline V CDR1 and CDR2: SGHRS, YFSETQ. Here the CDR3 reads CASSPGGGLVSYEQYF. The CDR3 bases are TGCGCCAGCAGCCCCGGAGGGGGACTCGTCTCCTACGAGCAGTACTTC. The complete variable domain, with remaining parts taken from reference TRBV5-1 and TRBJ2-7, reads KAGVTQTPRYLIKTRGQQVTLSCSPISGHRSVSWYQQTPGQGLQFLFEYFSETQRNKGNFPGRFSGRQFSNSRSEMNVSTLELGDSALYLCASSPGGGLVSYEQYFGPGTRLTVT.

V usage is TRBV7-2 and J usage is TRBJ2-7; 11 bases match TRBD2. This CDR3 comprises 15 residues. V gave up 1 base and J gave up 6 bases; unmatched junction bases: 5. Germline V gene sequence: CDR1 SGHTA, CDR2 FQGNSA. The CDR3 DNA sequence: TGTGCCAGCAGCTTAGGTAGCGGGAGGGCCTCCGAGCAGTACTTC. Residues: CASSLGSGRASEQYF.

This clonotype occurred many times. V is TRBV20-1 and J is TRBJ2-7; the D gene is possibly TRBD2 (5 bases). This CDR3 comprises 13 residues. In germline, CDR1 is DFQATT, CDR2 SNEGSKA (reference sequence). V was pared by 0 bases and J by 4 bases, with 10 bases between. The CDR3 nucleotides read TGCAGTGCTAGAGATGAGGGCAAGTACGAGCAGTACTTC. Residues: CSARDEGKYEQYF.

The rearrangement joins TRBV30 to TRBJ1-2; the D gene is possibly TRBD1 (5 bases). Per the germline V gene, CDR1 is GTSNPN and CDR2 is SVGIG (reference sequence). V was clipped by 0 bases and J by 12 bases, with 14 bases between them. The CDR3 contains 12 residues. The CDR3 reads CAWSVGPLVDTF. CDR3 sequence (DNA): TGTGCCTGGAGTGTGGGGCCGCTCGTCGACACCTTC. The entire variable domain, with the rest obtained from reference TRBV30 and TRBJ1-2, is as follows: SQTIHQWPATLVQPVGSPLSLECTVEGTSNPNLYWYRQAAGRGLQLLFYSVGIGQISSEVPQNLSASRPQDRQFILSSKKLLLSDSGFYLCAWSVGPLVDTFGSGTRLTVV.

The V gene is TRBV5-4, the J gene TRBJ1-2; D is possibly TRBD1 (6 bases). The CDR3 is made up of 13 amino acids. Trimming took off 5 bases at V and 5 bases at J, with 13 bases between the two ends. From germline, CDR1 is SGHNT and CDR2 YYREEE (reference sequence). The CDR3 DNA reads TGTGCCAGCAGTTATCAGGGGCAGTATGGCTACACCTTC. It codes for CASSYQGQYGYTF. Filled out from reference TRBV5-4 and TRBJ1-2, the complete variable domain reads ETGVTQSPTHLIKTRGQQVTLRCSSQSGHNTVSWYQQALGQGPQFIFQYYREEENGRGNFPPRFSGLQFPNYSSELNVNALELDDSALYLCASSYQGQYGYTFGSGTRLTVV.

The chain carries TRBV20-1 and TRBJ2-7; a possible D gene is TRBD2 (6 bases). With the DNA end fitting TRBJ2-4 better, the J assignment may be wrong. Germline loops: CDR1 DFQATT, CDR2 SNEGSKA (reference sequence). The CDR3 length is 14 residues. CDR3 DNA: TGCAGTGCTAGAGTTTCGTATGGGGGGAACATTCAGTACTTC. Translated: CSARVSYGGNIQYF.

As concerns this clonotype: A junction boundary mismatches the germline segment, possibly from a read error. J is TRBJ2-5 and V is TRBV3-1; D is possibly TRBD2 (6 bases). CDR3 size: 15 residues. CDR1 and CDR2 from the germline V gene are LGHDT and YNNKEL (reference sequence). CDR3 coding DNA: TGTGCCTGCAGCCAACTCTCGGGGACCGGGGGACCCCAGTACTTC. Translating gives CACSQLSGTGGPQYF.

Written as DNA, the CDR3 is TGCGCCAGCAGACCAGGACAGAATCAGCCCCAGCATTTT. Translated: CASRPGQNQPQHF. The chain has TRBV5-1 and TRBJ1-5; maybe TRBD1 (6 bases). Germline V gene data show CDR1 as SGHRS and CDR2 as YFSETQ. The CDR3 contains 13 residues. Trimming pared 5 bases from V and 4 bases from J, leaving 10 bases between.

The rearrangement joins TRBV20-1 to TRBJ2-7; D is possibly TRBD2 (5 bases). CDR3 length equals 14 residues. V dropped 1 base and J dropped 2 bases, with 12 bases sitting between them. The germline gives CDR1 DFQATT, CDR2 SNEGSKA (reference sequence). The CDR3 DNA is TGCAGTGCTAGAGCAGTGGTAGCGACCTACGAGCAGTACTTC. Amino acids: CSARAVVATYEQYF.

The J gene is TRBJ2-7, the V gene TRBV2; a possible D gene is TRBD2 (6 bases). Germline CDR1 and CDR2: SNHLY and FYNNEI. CDR3 length: 15 residues. V was cut by 2 bases and J by 0 bases, with 11 bases left in between. The CDR3 DNA follows: TGTGCCAGCAGTGAAAGGGGCGGGATCTCCTACGAGCAGTACTTC. The encoded protein is CASSERGGISYEQYF.

In DNA form, the CDR3 reads TGTGCCAGCACCTGGGCCGGGACTAGCTTGAGCTCCTACAATGAGCAGTTCTTC. Protein sequence: CASTWAGTSLSSYNEQFF. The chain is built from TRBV25-1 and TRBJ2-1; 9 nucleotides agree with TRBD2. V shed 7 bases and J 0 bases; nucleotides not matched to a gene: 13. CDR1 is MGHDK, CDR2 SYGVNS, per germline. The CDR3 is made up of 18 amino acids.

This clonotype has only a few counts. The chain employs TRBV11-3 and TRBJ2-5, with a weak D call TRBD1 (5 bases). CDR3 length equals 13 residues. V was trimmed by 5 bases and J by 5 bases, leaving 12 bases between them. Germline V gene sequence: CDR1 SGHNT, CDR2 YENEEA. The CDR3: CASSEGVGETQYF. The CDR3 coding sequence is TGTGCCAGCAGCGAAGGGGTTGGGGAGACCCAGTACTTC.

The J gene is TRBJ2-3, the V gene TRBV10-1; 9 bases match TRBD1. The CDR3 spans 15 residues. J was trimmed by 4 bases and V by 7 bases; bases with no gene match: 9. The germline CDR1 and CDR2 sequences are WNHNN and SYGVQD (reference sequence). The CDR3 coding sequence is TGCGCCAGCACCCGGGGACAGGGATATGCAGATACGCAGTATTTT. This translates into CASTRGQGYADTQYF.